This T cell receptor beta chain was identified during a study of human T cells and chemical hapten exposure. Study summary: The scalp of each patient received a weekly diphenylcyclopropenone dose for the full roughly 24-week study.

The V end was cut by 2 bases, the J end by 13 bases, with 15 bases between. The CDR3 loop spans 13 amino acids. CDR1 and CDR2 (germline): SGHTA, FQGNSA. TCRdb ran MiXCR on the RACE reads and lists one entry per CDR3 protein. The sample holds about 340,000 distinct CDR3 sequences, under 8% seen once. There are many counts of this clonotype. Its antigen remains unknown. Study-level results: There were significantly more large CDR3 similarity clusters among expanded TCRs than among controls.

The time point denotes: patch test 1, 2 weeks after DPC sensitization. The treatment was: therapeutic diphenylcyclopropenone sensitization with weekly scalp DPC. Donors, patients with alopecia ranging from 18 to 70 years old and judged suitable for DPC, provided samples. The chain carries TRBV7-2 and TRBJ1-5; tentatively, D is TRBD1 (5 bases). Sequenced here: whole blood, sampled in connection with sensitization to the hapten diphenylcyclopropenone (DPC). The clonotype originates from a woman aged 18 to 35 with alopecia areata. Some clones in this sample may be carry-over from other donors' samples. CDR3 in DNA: TGTGCCAGCAGCTTAACATTGGACACCCCGCAGCATTTT. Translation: CASSLTLDTPQHF.